The 28 T cell receptor beta chains below come from one sample, sequenced in a study of shared clonotypes between healthy human individuals. Profiled with immunoSEQ multiplex PCR; TCRdb holds only in-frame clones, not every one. The sample yields around 1,900,000 clones, 90% to 95% seen once. Cells designated naive CD8 were CD45RO-negative and were positively selected for CCR7, with terminally differentiated effector memory CD45RA+ cells excluded. The sample was naive CD8+ T cells from PBMCs. Every receptor here comes from a man younger than 35 in good health. Some clones in this sample may be carry-over from other donors' samples.

The genes are TRBV5-1 and TRBJ2-7; 7 bases are shared with TRBD1. Germline loops: CDR1 SGHRS, CDR2 YFSETQ. The CDR3 loop spans 16 amino acids. V lost 0 bases, J lost 2 bases, and 8 bases stayed unmatched. In DNA, the CDR3 is TGCGCCAGCAGCTTGGTCTTGTCAGGGGGAGCCTACGAGCAGTACTTC. Amino acid sequence: CASSLVLSGGAYEQYF.

The rearrangement links TRBV27 to TRBJ1-2; D may be TRBD1 (5 bases). The length of the CDR3 is 13 residues. Trimming shortened V by 4 bases and J by 6 bases, and 12 bases separated the two germline ends. CDR1 and CDR2 (germline): MNHEY, SMNVEV (reference sequence). The CDR3 here is CASSSGYVNGYTF. CDR3 bases: TGTGCCAGCAGTTCAGGGTACGTCAATGGCTACACCTTC.

A note on this clone: Other nucleotide sequences from this sample produce the same CDR3. The chain recombines TRBV27 with TRBJ2-7; either TRBD1 or TRBD2 may supply D (5 bases each). The ends were cut back, 6 bases at V and 1 base at J, with 10 bases in the middle. Germline V gives CDR1 MNHEY, CDR2 SMNVEV (reference sequence). There are 13 residues in the CDR3. As DNA, the CDR3 is TGTGCCAGCAGCCTCGGGGCATCCTACGAGCAGTACTTC. Encoded protein: CASSLGASYEQYF.

The table lists this clone with a count of one. CDR3 protein: CASRLSPGLADYEQYF. CDR3 bases: TGCGCCAGCAGACTTTCCCCGGGACTAGCGGATTACGAGCAGTACTTC. This sequence joins TRBV4-1 and TRBJ2-7; 11 nucleotides line up with TRBD2. The CDR3 is 16 residues long. V gave up 6 bases and J gave up 4 bases; unmatched junction bases: 11. Germline V CDR1 and CDR2: MGHRA, YSYEKL.

J is TRBJ1-2 and V is TRBV29-1, with 10 bases fitting TRBD1. Germline values: CDR1 SQVTM, CDR2 ANQGSEA. After removal of 6 bases from V and 8 bases from J, the junction contained 6 bases not matched to a gene. The CDR3 runs 12 residues. CDR3 coding DNA: TGCAGCGTGGACAGGGGGTTGACAGGCTACACCTTC. This gives the protein CSVDRGLTGYTF.

CDR3 in DNA: TGTGCCAGCAGCGTCCCCGGGACTAGCGGGAGTAATGAGCAGTTCTTC. It translates to CASSVPGTSGSNEQFF. The chain is built from TRBV9 and TRBJ2-1, with TRBD2 matching over 14 bases. Per germline, CDR1 SGDLS and CDR2 YYNGEE. This CDR3 region has 16 residues. Trimming removed 2 bases from V and 7 bases from J; junction bases left unmatched: 5.

The chain uses TRBV28 and TRBJ2-7, with D tentatively TRBD2 (5 bases). Germline CDR1 MDHEN, CDR2 SYDVKM. Between the trimmed V and J ends, which lost 3 bases and 3 bases, there was a span of 15 bases. The CDR3 has 15 amino acids. CDR3 residues: CASSFLRAGFYEQYF. CDR3 nucleotide sequence: TGTGCCAGCAGTTTTTTGAGGGCCGGGTTCTACGAGCAGTACTTC.

CDR3 sequence: CASSQVGPGGEGSTDTQYF. The CDR3 coding sequence is TGCGCCAGCAGCCAAGTAGGGCCTGGGGGCGAGGGTAGCACAGATACGCAGTATTTT. The J gene is TRBJ2-3, the V gene TRBV4-1, with D tentatively TRBD1 (6 bases). V lost 1 base to trimming and J lost 0 bases, with 20 bases between them. There are 19 residues in the CDR3. Germline-derived CDR1 and CDR2 are MGHRA and YSYEKL.

The V call is TRBV6-5, the J call TRBJ2-1; D is tentatively TRBD1 or TRBD2 (5 bases each). CDR1 is MNHEY, CDR2 SVGAGI, per germline. This CDR3 is built from 15 residues. The germline V and J ends were trimmed by 2 bases and 6 bases, with 14 bases remaining between them. The DNA for the CDR3 is TGTGCCAGCAGTTACCAAGGGACGGGTCGCAATGAGCAGTTCTTC. It yields the protein CASSYQGTGRNEQFF.

The chain uses TRBV13 and TRBJ2-2; TRBD2 agrees at 14 bases. This CDR3 comprises 20 residues. V was clipped by 1 base and J by 1 base; unmatched bases: 8. From germline, CDR1 is PRHDT and CDR2 FYEKMQ (reference sequence). CDR3 sequence (DNA): TGTGCCAGCAGCTTAGATTCTGGGACTAGCGGGAGAAGGAACACCGGGGAGCTGTTTTTT. Amino acids: CASSLDSGTSGRRNTGELFF.

This rearrangement joins TRBV15 to TRBJ1-3; TRBD1 agrees at 7 bases. Trimming took 11 bases from V and 2 from J; bases not matched to a gene: 9. CDR1 and CDR2 from the germline V gene are LNHNV and YYDKDF (reference sequence). CDR3 length: 14 residues. The CDR3 loop is CASSTGATGNTIYF. CDR3 coding DNA: TGTGCCTCTTCTACAGGGGCGACTGGAAACACCATATATTTT.

V and J are TRBV7-2 and TRBJ2-7; 8 bases fit TRBD2. Germline values: CDR1 SGHTA, CDR2 FQGNSA. J gave up 6 bases and V 3 bases, and 10 bases lay outside the gene matches. The CDR3 runs to 15 residues. The CDR3 loop reads CASSFASGRTSEQYF. In DNA, the CDR3 is TGTGCCAGCAGCTTCGCTAGCGGGCGCACCTCCGAGCAGTACTTC.

V usage is TRBV27 and J usage is TRBJ2-7; 9 nucleotides agree with TRBD1. The CDR3 covers 17 residues. Germline loops: CDR1 MNHEY, CDR2 SMNVEV (reference sequence). J lost 3 bases, V lost 1 base, and 10 bases had no gene match. The CDR3 DNA is TGTGCCAGCAGTTTATTTCCCGGGACAGGGACATTCTACGAGCAGTACTTC. This sequence encodes CASSLFPGTGTFYEQYF.

V and J are TRBV9 and TRBJ2-3, with 7 bases aligning to TRBD2. The V gene end was trimmed by 0 bases and the J gene end by 2 bases; junction bases not matched to a gene: 6. Germline V gene data show CDR1 as SGDLS and CDR2 as YYNGEE. The CDR3 length is 16 residues. The CDR3 here is CASSVEAGQVTDTQYF. The CDR3 region has the DNA TGTGCCAGCAGCGTAGAAGCGGGGCAGGTCACAGATACGCAGTATTTT.

The chain combines TRBV5-1 with TRBJ1-2; D call uncertain. The CDR3 totals 17 residues. Trimming stripped 4 bases from V and 3 bases from J, with 22 bases between. Germline CDR1 SGHRS, CDR2 YFSETQ. In DNA form, the CDR3 reads TGCGCCAGCAGCATTATAGGGCTCGGTAATAAGGACTATGGCTACACCTTC. Translating it yields CASSIIGLGNKDYGYTF.

The gene calls are TRBV28 and TRBJ2-5; 8 nucleotides line up with TRBD2. The CDR3 runs to 17 residues. The V gene end was trimmed by 9 bases and the J gene end by 4 bases; junction bases not matched to a gene: 19. Germline CDR1 MDHEN, CDR2 SYDVKM. CDR3 region: CASTRLPGLDLRETQYF. CDR3 nucleotides: TGTGCCAGTACGAGACTCCCGGGACTAGATTTACGAGAGACCCAGTACTTC.

The J gene is TRBJ2-1, the V gene TRBV29-1; perhaps TRBD2 as D (6 bases). The germline CDR1 and CDR2 sequences are SQVTM and ANQGSEA. Trimming pared 6 bases from V and 9 bases from J, leaving 12 bases between. The CDR3 covers 11 residues. This chain's CDR3 is CSVLLAIEQFF. The CDR3 nucleotides are TGCAGCGTCCTACTAGCAATTGAGCAGTTCTTC.

The chain employs TRBV10-2 and TRBJ1-5, with D uncertain. V lost 4 bases, J lost 5 bases, and 12 bases lay in between. This CDR3 has 14 amino acids. CDR1 and CDR2 from the germline V gene are WSHSY and SAAADI. The CDR3 is CASSVDRSHQPQHF. CDR3 in DNA: TGCGCCAGCAGTGTTGATAGGTCTCATCAGCCCCAGCATTTT.

This clone was observed a single time. The chain uses TRBV4-2 and TRBJ2-7; TRBD2 matches at 10 bases. The germline V gene encodes CDR1 LGHNA and CDR2 YNFKEQ. This CDR3 is 16 amino acids long. V lost 1 base, J lost 2 bases, and 5 bases stayed unmatched. The DNA of the CDR3 is TGTGCCAGCAGCCAAGGGGTCGGACTAGCGGCCTACGAGCAGTACTTC. Protein product: CASSQGVGLAAYEQYF.

This chain connects TRBV28 to TRBJ2-7; D unresolved. The CDR3 totals 12 residues. The germline gives CDR1 MDHEN, CDR2 SYDVKM. V was shortened by 9 bases and J by 2 bases, with 11 bases between the two germline ends. CDR3 protein: CASQATPYEQYF. As DNA, the CDR3 is TGTGCCAGTCAGGCTACGCCCTACGAGCAGTACTTC.

This sequence joins TRBV28 and TRBJ1-3; D not certain. In germline, CDR1 is MDHEN, CDR2 SYDVKM. This CDR3 region has 15 residues. V was shortened by 6 bases and J by 0 bases, with 12 bases between the two germline ends. As DNA, the CDR3 is TGTGCCAGCAGACTATCCGGGCCCTCTGGAAACACCATATATTTT. This encodes CASRLSGPSGNTIYF.

The chain is built from TRBV6-5 and TRBJ2-7, with 9 bases aligning to TRBD2. The ends lost 8 bases at V and 11 bases at J; junction bases unmatched: 7. The CDR3 runs to 11 residues. CDR1 is MNHEY and CDR2 is SVGAGI in the germline V gene. CDR3 in amino acids: CASGPRLAEYF. CDR3 bases: TGTGCCAGCGGCCCCAGACTAGCGGAGTACTTC.

A few counts support this clone. V and J are TRBV9 and TRBJ1-4; D gene ambiguous. The V end lost 0 bases, the J end lost 5 bases, and 5 bases lay between the germline ends. CDR3 length equals 13 residues. Germline CDR1 SGDLS, CDR2 YYNGEE. The CDR3 spells CASSVGRNEKLFF. CDR3 coding DNA: TGTGCCAGCAGCGTAGGACGGAATGAAAAACTGTTTTTT.

The rearrangement uses TRBV7-9 and TRBJ2-7; no clear D gene. V shed 4 bases and J shed 7 bases, with 8 bases lying between them. Germline CDR1 SEHNR, CDR2 FQNEAQ (reference sequence). This CDR3 spans 11 amino acids. Written as DNA, the CDR3 is TGTGCCAGCAGCTACGTCGGGGAGCAGTACTTC. Translated: CASSYVGEQYF.

Here the CDR3 DNA reads TGCGCCAGCAGCCTCCGGGACAGGGGAACTGAAGCTTTCTTT. Protein sequence: CASSLRDRGTEAFF. The chain links TRBV4-1 to TRBJ1-1; 10 bases map to TRBD1. Losses at the gene ends were 4 bases for V and 5 bases for J; bases not matched to a gene: 4. CDR1 MGHRA and CDR2 YSYEKL come from the germline V gene. The CDR3 covers 14 residues.

The CDR3, as DNA: TGTGCCAGCAGCTTGGAGAGGGAAACACACTACGAGCAGTACTTC. It specifies CASSLERETHYEQYF. This chain uses TRBV5-5 with TRBJ2-7, with D possibly matching TRBD2 (5 bases). Germline assignment: CDR1 SGHKS and CDR2 YYEKEE (reference sequence). This CDR3 has 15 residues. The germline V and J ends were trimmed by 0 bases and 3 bases, with 13 bases remaining between them.

V gene TRBV10-3 combines with J gene TRBJ2-2; 9 positions match TRBD2. Germline trimming cut 11 bases from V and 4 bases from J; bases unmatched to any gene: 5. The CDR3 has 13 residues. Germline V gene data show CDR1 as ENHRY and CDR2 as SYGVKD. The CDR3 loop reads CAHGGRATGELFF. The CDR3 DNA is TGTGCCCACGGCGGGAGGGCCACCGGGGAGCTGTTTTTT.

The rearrangement joins TRBV4-2 to TRBJ2-3; 10 nucleotides line up with TRBD2. CDR3 length equals 20 residues. Germline-derived CDR1 and CDR2 are LGHNA and YNFKEQ. Trimming took 0 bases from V and 4 from J; bases not matched to a gene: 16. The CDR3 here is CASSQDLGPAGGPSADTQYF. DNA of the CDR3: TGTGCCAGCAGCCAAGATCTGGGGCCAGCGGGAGGGCCCAGCGCAGATACGCAGTATTTT.